Presented here are 5 T cell receptor beta chains from one specimen sequenced in a study of shared clonotypes between healthy human individuals. Measured with immunoSEQ multiplex PCR; TCRdb has only the in-frame clones, and not every one. The sample holds about 1 million clones, 65% to 80% seen once. Sequenced input: memory CD4+ T cells sorted from blood. Described subset: CD45RA-negative fraction. These receptors were taken from a man between 18 and 35 years old in good health.

This clone was seen repeatedly, ten times or more. The rearrangement uses TRBV5-1 and TRBJ2-5; perhaps TRBD2 as D (6 bases). Trimming took 6 bases from V and 5 from J, leaving 14 bases between them. The CDR3 runs 13 residues. Germline lookup yields CDR1 SGHRS and CDR2 YFSETQ. Here the CDR3 DNA reads TGCGCCAGCAAAAGGGAGGTGGGCGAGACCCAGTACTTC. The encoded protein is CASKREVGETQYF.

This chain links TRBV5-1 with TRBJ2-7, with D hard to call. This CDR3 comprises 14 residues. Trimming took off 5 bases at V and 4 bases at J, with 16 bases between the two ends. Germline assignment: CDR1 SGHRS and CDR2 YFSETQ. The CDR3 DNA sequence: TGCGCCAGCAGATTAGCCTCAGGCGGTTACGAGCAGTACTTC. It is translated as CASRLASGGYEQYF.

This chain connects TRBV18 to TRBJ1-6; D remains ambiguous. The germline V and J ends were trimmed by 3 bases and 5 bases, with 8 bases remaining between them. From germline, CDR1 is KGHSH and CDR2 LQKENI. This CDR3 comprises 14 residues. The CDR3 region has the DNA TGTGCCAGCTCACCGGGAGCCGATAATTCACCCCTCCACTTT. Translated: CASSPGADNSPLHF.

The chain joins TRBV12-5 to TRBJ2-7, with 7 nucleotides matching TRBD1. This CDR3 region has 13 residues. The J segment lost 7 bases and the V segment lost 5 bases, leaving 8 bases of the junction unmatched. Germline V lookup: CDR1 LGHNT, CDR2 FRNRAP. This chain's CDR3 is CASGLTGAREQYF. The DNA of the CDR3 is TGTGCTAGTGGTCTCACAGGGGCCCGGGAGCAGTACTTC.

This chain links TRBV4-1 with TRBJ1-2; possibly TRBD1 for D (6 bases). This CDR3 comprises 14 residues. Trimming cost V 4 bases and J 8 bases, with 17 bases left between them. CDR1 is MGHRA and CDR2 is YSYEKL in the germline V gene. CDR3 bases: TGCGCCAGCAGCCCGGGCGAACAGGGTCGAGGCTACACCTTC. Translation gives CASSPGEQGRGYTF.